This T cell receptor beta chain was recovered during a study of beta chain features in type 1 diabetes. Findings and caveats of the study: For Type 1 diabetes patients, all four CD4+ subsets carried TCRB CDR3s that were moderately but significantly shorter. Reads derived from cDNA could over-represent cells showing high TCR expression. Here, the possible influence of HLA type (on TCRB rearrangement) remained unresolved. VDJ junctions from patients with type 1 diabetes contained fewer insertions and more deletions. PCR, the amplification step, might favor shorter templates, equally in patients and controls.

In germline, CDR1 is KGHSH, CDR2 LQKENI. This CDR3 comprises 14 residues. V was cut by 0 bases and J by 2 bases, with 7 bases left in between. This clone was seen more than once but under ten times. Its antigen is unidentified. The sample has other DNA sequences that encode this CDR3 too. What was sequenced were expressed TCRB transcripts, since all of the isolated RNA had been reverse transcribed. Here immunoSEQ multiplex PCR was the method, and the copy in TCRdb shows in-frame clones only, minus some. The profile shows more than 250,000 clones, around 25% of them singletons. Sequenced: naive CD4+ T cells from blood. The TCR was taken from a woman aged 25 to 39 with type 1 diabetes. V gene TRBV18 combines with J gene TRBJ2-5; the D is unclear. The DNA of the CDR3 is TGTGCCAGCTCACCACCGGGCCAACAAGAGACCCAGTACTTC. It is translated as CASSPPGQQETQYF.